This entry lists 6 T cell receptor beta chains sequenced from one sample in a study of blood T cell repertoires in COVID-19 (dated by TCRdb to the early 2020s). The library was built by means of the immunoSEQ multiplex PCR assay. Held by TCRdb, this immuneACCESS table contains in-frame sequences only and omits some clones. Under half of the omission traces to an unresolved V gene where checked; the cause of the rest is unknown. The sample yields about 210,000 clones; 85% to 90% were counted once. In total, the top ten clones hold about 0.72% of the sample. Sequencing input: peripheral blood. Source of these receptors: a woman aged 70-85 years with acute or convalescent COVID-19.

The rearrangement uses TRBV18 and TRBJ2-7; maybe TRBD1 (5 bases). CDR3 length: 12 residues. The V gene lost 3 bases and the J gene lost 5 bases, with 8 bases spanning the gap. Germline CDR1 and CDR2: KGHSH and LQKENI. For the CDR3, the DNA is TGTGCCAGCTCACCCGGACACGACGAGCAGTACTTC. As protein: CASSPGHDEQYF.

This chain's CDR3 is CASSFASGSLGTQYF. CDR3 nucleotides: TGTGCCAGCAGCTTTGCAAGCGGGAGTCTTGGTACGCAGTATTTT. The chain carries TRBV7-3 and TRBJ2-3, with TRBD2 matching over 8 bases. Germline values: CDR1 SGHTA, CDR2 FQGTGA. With V trimmed by 3 bases and J by 8 bases, 10 bases remained unmatched. CDR3 length equals 15 residues.

This clone was observed a few times. The chain couples TRBV2 to TRBJ2-7; 9 bases match TRBD2. CDR3 size: 15 residues. The germline V gene has CDR1 SNHLY and CDR2 FYNNEI. V shed 2 bases and J 2 bases; nucleotides not matched to a gene: 4. In DNA form, the CDR3 reads TGTGCCAGCAGTGAATTGAGGACTAGCGCCTACGAGCAGTACTTC. This gives the protein CASSELRTSAYEQYF. Complete variable domain (other parts from reference TRBV2 and TRBJ2-7): EPEVTQTPSHQVTQMGQEVILRCVPISNHLYFYWYRQILGQKVEFLVSFYNNEISEKSEIFDDQFSVERPDGSNFTLKIRSTKLEDSAMYFCASSELRTSAYEQYFGPGTRLTVT.

The chain joins TRBV11-2 to TRBJ2-1; D is perhaps TRBD2 (5 bases). The CDR3 length is 14 residues. Germline V gene data show CDR1 as SGHAT and CDR2 as FQNNGV. V lost 5 bases and J lost 4, with 12 bases in between. In DNA form, the CDR3 reads TGTGCCAGCAGCCCCGGACTGGGGTACAATGAGCAGTTCTTC. It encodes CASSPGLGYNEQFF.

The chain combines TRBV27 with TRBJ1-3; D ambiguous. The CDR3 spans 15 residues. The V and J ends lost 0 bases and 0 bases respectively, with 6 bases between them. Germline values: CDR1 MNHEY, CDR2 SMNVEV (reference sequence). The CDR3 spells CASSLSHSSGNTIYF. In nucleotides, the CDR3 is TGTGCCAGCAGTTTATCCCACAGCTCTGGAAACACCATATATTTT.

The chain is built from TRBV7-2 and TRBJ2-1; 10 bases map to TRBD1. Germline CDR1 is SGHTA and CDR2 is FQGNSA. The CDR3 is made up of 17 amino acids. V dropped 2 bases and J dropped 0; count of bases not matched to a gene: 4. The CDR3, as DNA: TGTGCCAGCAGCTTATCGGGGACAGGGGTCTCCTACAATGAGCAGTTCTTC. This gives the protein CASSLSGTGVSYNEQFF.